This is a list of T cell receptor beta chains from one sample in a study of blood T cell repertoires in COVID-19. Sequencing was performed with immunoSEQ multiplex PCR; in TCRdb, only in-frame clones are kept and a portion is missing. The data contain 250,000 to 350,000 clones, around 92% of them seen just once; the ten biggest clones take up roughly 6.7%. Specimen: peripheral blood. The receptors come from a man aged 18 to 30 who had recovered from COVID-19. Both conserved end residues are part of each CDR3. D genes are given only for firm matches. Part of the rows lack a size; the others show once, few, many or a class for expanded clones.

j_call clone_size d_call v_call cdr3_aa cdr3_nt
TRBJ2-5 - TRBD1 TRBV6-1 CASSEAPRTGKETQYF TGTGCCAGCAGTGAAGCCCCTCGGACAGGGAAAGAGACCCAGTACTTC
TRBJ2-7 - TRBD2 TRBV19 CASRRTSGDSYEQYF TGTGCCAGTAGACGGACTAGCGGGGATTCCTACGAGCAGTACTTC
TRBJ1-1 - - TRBV12-3/TRBV12-4 CASSRLTNTEAFF TGTGCCAGCAGTCGACTGACGAACACTGAAGCTTTCTTT
TRBJ1-5 - - TRBV27 CASSVRGIHQPQHF TGTGCCAGCAGCGTAAGGGGTATCCACCAGCCCCAGCATTTT
TRBJ2-7 - - TRBV27 CASSLDTPLFYEQYF TGTGCCAGCAGTTTAGACACTCCCCTGTTTTACGAGCAGTACTTC
TRBJ1-1 - - TRBV27 CASSSVNTEAFF TGTGCCAGCAGTTCGGTTAACACTGAAGCTTTCTTT
TRBJ2-1 - TRBD2 TRBV30 CACVGRENEQFF TGTGCTTGCGTCGGGCGGGAGAATGAGCAGTTCTTC
TRBJ1-2 once - TRBV9 CASSSRPPGSNYGYTF TGTGCCAGCAGCTCCAGGCCCCCGGGGTCTAACTATGGCTACACCTTC
TRBJ2-2 once - TRBV6-2/TRBV6-3 CASSSTGQYTGELFF TGTGCCAGCAGTTCCACAGGACAGTACACCGGGGAGCTGTTTTTT
TRBJ1-5 - - TRBV5-8 CASSLLEEPPNQPQHF TGTGCCAGCAGCTTGCTTGAGGAGCCACCCAATCAGCCCCAGCATTTT
TRBJ2-3 once - TRBV10-1 CASSESGTGVKTQYF TGCGCCAGCAGTGAGTCCGGGACGGGGGTGAAGACGCAGTATTTT
TRBJ2-3 - TRBD2 TRBV4-1 CASSQGRGGSPDTQYF TGCGCCAGCAGCCAAGGACGGGGGGGATCCCCAGATACGCAGTATTTT
TRBJ2-7 - - TRBV27 CASSWGRGAYEQYF TGTGCCAGCAGTTGGGGCAGGGGGGCCTACGAGCAGTACTTC
TRBJ1-2 - TRBD1 TRBV29-1 CSVEKPGQGGGYTF TGCAGCGTTGAAAAGCCGGGACAGGGGGGTGGCTACACCTTC
TRBJ1-1 - TRBD1 TRBV15 CATSSQRTGDTEAFF TGTGCCACCAGCAGCCAAAGGACAGGCGACACTGAAGCTTTCTTT
TRBJ2-7 - TRBD1 TRBV13 CASRRQGAYEQYF TGTGCCAGCAGACGACAGGGAGCCTACGAGCAGTACTTC
TRBJ2-1 few TRBD1 TRBV30 CALLDRDGQYNEQFF TGTGCCCTACTGGACAGGGATGGACAATACAATGAGCAGTTCTTC
TRBJ2-7 - - TRBV10-3 CAISTIYEQYF TGTGCCATCAGCACAATCTACGAGCAGTACTTC
TRBJ2-7 - - TRBV7-2 CASSFKGYSRQNSYEQYF TGTGCCAGCAGCTTTAAAGGTTATTCAAGACAGAACAGTTACGAGCAGTACTTC
TRBJ2-1 - - TRBV13 CASSLQRPPNEQFF TGTGCCAGCAGCTTACAGCGGCCCCCCAATGAGCAGTTCTTC
TRBJ2-7 - TRBD2 TRBV4-1 CASSRAGEKYEQYF TGCGCCAGCTCGCGGGCGGGGGAGAAATACGAGCAGTACTTC
TRBJ2-1 - TRBD1 TRBV7-8 CASSLIQGAGRISEQFF TGTGCCAGCAGCTTGATACAGGGGGCCGGAAGGATTAGTGAGCAGTTCTTC
TRBJ2-5 once TRBD2 TRBV6-1 CASSDTASGGIPYF TGTGCCAGCAGTGATACGGCTAGCGGGGGGATCCCGTACTTC
TRBJ1-5 - - TRBV28 CASHSGGGGYSNQPQHF TGTGCCAGCCACAGCGGGGGCGGTGGGTATAGCAATCAGCCCCAGCATTTT